The rows below give T cell receptor beta chains drawn from one sample of a study of T-cell memory formation after mild COVID-19. TCRdb re-derived calls from the 5' RACE reads in MiXCR, one entry per CDR3 protein. The table shows roughly 140,000 distinct CDR3 sequences, with 13% to 15% occurring only once. The sample was PBMCs or a T cell subset sorted from them (not recorded which). The receptors derive from an adult woman who had mild COVID-19 (a few samples of this study predate the infection). Cell type and time point are not known. Each CDR3 is given with its conserved first and last residue. D genes are given only for firm matches. Clone size appears in some rows only: once, few, many, or a class for an expanded clone.

d_gene	abundance	j_gene	v_gene	CDR3aa	CDR3nt
TRBD2	-	TRBJ2-7	TRBV28	CASSLSRLAGVKPYEQYF	TGTGCCAGCAGTTTAAGTAGGCTAGCGGGAGTTAAACCCTACGAGCAGTACTTC
TRBD2	many	TRBJ2-3	TRBV6-1	CASSEGTTSSDTQYF	TGTGCCAGCAGTGAGGGGACTACCAGTTCAGATACGCAGTATTTT
-	-	TRBJ2-7	TRBV6-2/TRBV6-3	CASSYSFHEQYF	TGTGCCAGCAGTTACTCCTTCCACGAGCAGTACTTC
-	-	TRBJ2-7	TRBV4-1	CASSQGNDGGYEQYF	TGCGCCAGCAGCCAAGGAAACGACGGAGGCTACGAGCAGTACTTC
TRBD2	-	TRBJ2-2	TRBV7-9	CASSLTSGESPGELFF	TGTGCCAGCAGCTTAACTAGCGGGGAGTCTCCCGGGGAGCTGTTTTTT
TRBD1	few	TRBJ2-5	TRBV29-1	CSDYSGTGTSAQYF	TGCAGCGATTACTCCGGGACAGGGACATCGGCCCAGTACTTC
-	-	TRBJ1-1	TRBV12-3/TRBV12-4	CASSLTGRTEAFF	TGTGCCAGCAGTTTAACAGGACGGACTGAAGCTTTCTTT
-	-	TRBJ2-1	TRBV20-1	CSASPDRNYNEQFF	TGCAGTGCTAGCCCGGACAGAAATTACAATGAGCAGTTCTTC
-	-	TRBJ2-3	TRBV20-1	CSARGGDSLRTDTQYF	TGCAGTGCTAGGGGCGGGGATTCCCTTCGCACAGATACGCAGTATTTT
-	many	TRBJ2-7	TRBV4-2	CASSQDWAKLSTYEQYF	TGTGCCAGCAGCCAAGATTGGGCTAAGCTCTCAACCTACGAGCAGTACTTC
-	few	TRBJ1-6	TRBV25-1	CASSPGQGDVTPLHF	TGTGCCAGCAGCCCCGGCCAGGGCGACGTTACACCCCTCCACTTT
-	few	TRBJ1-2	TRBV20-1	CSARAPGLHGYTF	TGCAGTGCTAGAGCCCCGGGATTGCATGGCTACACCTTC
TRBD1	few	TRBJ2-1	TRBV9	CASSVWTGDNEQFF	TGTGCCAGCAGCGTATGGACAGGGGACAATGAGCAGTTCTTC
-	many	TRBJ1-1	TRBV7-9	CASSERGNTEAFF	TGTGCCAGCAGCGAACGGGGTAACACTGAAGCTTTCTTT
-	few	TRBJ2-7	TRBV11-2	CASSFSGGEQYF	TGTGCCAGCAGCTTTTCTGGCGGCGAGCAGTACTTC
-	-	TRBJ2-7	TRBV2	CASSESLAGDSYEQYF	TGTGCCAGCAGTGAATCCCTAGCAGGGGACTCCTACGAGCAGTACTTC
-	-	TRBJ2-2	TRBV10-3	CAIRDLNTGELFF	TGTGCCATCAGGGACTTAAACACCGGGGAGCTGTTTTTT
-	-	TRBJ1-5	TRBV25-1	CASSDWTERDQPQHF	TGTGCCAGCAGTGACTGGACAGAGCGGGATCAGCCCCAGCATTTT
-	-	TRBJ1-1	TRBV30	CAWSQVSAQQGRGTEAFF	TGTGCCTGGAGTCAAGTATCAGCCCAACAGGGACGGGGCACTGAAGCTTTCTTT
-	few	TRBJ1-6	TRBV30	CAWSWGAGNSPLHF	TGTGCCTGGAGTTGGGGCGCGGGGAATTCACCCCTCCACTTT
-	many	TRBJ2-1	TRBV7-9	CASSPPAGEQFF	TGTGCCAGCAGCCCTCCGGCCGGGGAGCAGTTCTTC
TRBD2	-	TRBJ2-3	TRBV4-3	CASSQDLRLAGAITDTQYF	TGCGCCAGCAGCCAAGATTTGAGGCTAGCGGGAGCGATAACAGATACGCAGTATTTT
-	-	TRBJ2-1	TRBV7-9	CASSFPGAKEQFF	TGTGCCAGCAGCTTTCCGGGGGCAAAGGAGCAGTTCTTC
-	-	TRBJ1-1	TRBV6-5	CASSYSTGLWNTEAFF	TGTGCCAGCAGTTACTCTACAGGGCTGTGGAACACTGAAGCTTTCTTT
-	few	TRBJ2-4	TRBV5-6	CASSFRTRAGLNNIQYF	TGTGCCAGCAGCTTTCGGACCCGCGCGGGGTTAAACAACATTCAGTACTTC
-	few	TRBJ1-5	TRBV6-1	CASRDGAYGIYSPQHF	TGTGCCAGCCGGGACGGTGCTTATGGAATCTACAGCCCCCAGCATTTT
-	-	TRBJ2-3	TRBV20-1	CSASPTADTSTDTQYF	TGCAGTGCTAGCCCCACAGCAGACACTAGCACAGATACGCAGTATTTT
-	many	TRBJ2-7	TRBV7-2	CASSTGSSYEQYF	TGTGCCAGCAGCACCGGGAGCAGCTACGAGCAGTACTTC